Listed below are T cell receptor beta chains from one sample, sequenced in a study of beta chain features in type 1 diabetes. Using immunoSEQ multiplex PCR, the repertoire was profiled, and TCRdb retains in-frame clones only, with some absent. The data contain hundreds of thousands of clones, about an eighth of them singletons. The material sequenced was naive CD4+ T cells from blood. The receptors originated from a man aged 18 to 30 with type 1 diabetes. Both conserved end residues are part of each CDR3. D genes are given only for firm matches. Rows give clone size only sometimes, using once, few, many, or a class for an expanded clone.

>TRBV7-2|TRBD2|few|TRBJ2-5
CASSFQRGEQETQYF
TGTGCCAGCAGCTTCCAGCGGGGGGAACAAGAGACCCAGTACTTC
>TRBV6-5|-|-|TRBJ2-2
CASMRAPGELFF
TGTGCCAGCATGCGGGCACCCGGGGAGCTGTTTTTT
>TRBV29-1|TRBD2|few|TRBJ2-5
CSVRRTSGLYQETQYF
TGCAGCGTTCGAAGGACTAGCGGATTGTACCAAGAGACCCAGTACTTC
>TRBV7-9|-|-|TRBJ1-1
CASSLDGRKAFF
TGTGCCAGCAGCTTAGATGGTCGGAAAGCTTTCTTT
>TRBV30|-|few|TRBJ2-7
CAWRKQGSYEQYF
TGTGCCTGGAGGAAGCAGGGGTCCTACGAGCAGTACTTC
>TRBV18|TRBD1|few|TRBJ2-7
CASSPHGQGEQYF
TGTGCCAGCTCACCCCACGGACAGGGCGAGCAGTACTTC
>TRBV5-1|-|-|TRBJ2-7
CASRLVGGTYEQYF
TGCGCCAGCCGACTGGTGGGAGGAACCTACGAGCAGTACTTC
>TRBV7-9|TRBD1|few|TRBJ2-7
CASSLIRGLIDEQYF
TGTGCCAGCAGCTTAATTAGGGGGCTGATCGACGAGCAGTACTTC
>TRBV6-5|-|few|TRBJ1-2
CASSYQALPGYGYTF
TGTGCCAGCAGTTATCAGGCCCTGCCAGGCTATGGCTACACCTTC
>TRBV7-2|-|-|TRBJ2-7
CASSSRKTLSYEQYF
TGTGCCAGCAGCTCCAGAAAGACACTCTCCTACGAGCAGTACTTC
>TRBV14|-|few|TRBJ2-7
CASSQGHLVVKQYF
TGTGCCAGCAGCCAGGGGCATCTGGTGGTAAAGCAGTACTTC
>TRBV6-1|-|-|TRBJ2-5
CASRPNLRVQETQYF
TGTGCCAGCAGGCCGAACCTCAGGGTCCAGGAGACCCAGTACTTC
>TRBV15|-|few|TRBJ1-2
CATSSGQLGANGYTF
TGTGCCACCAGCAGCGGCCAACTGGGGGCAAATGGCTACACCTTC
>TRBV29-1|TRBD1|few|TRBJ1-1
CSVRGQGNTEAFF
TGCAGCGTTAGGGGACAGGGTAACACTGAAGCTTTCTTT
>TRBV2|-|-|TRBJ2-5
CASSEVVASKETQYF
TGTGCCAGCAGTGAGGTAGTAGCCAGCAAGGAGACCCAGTACTTC
>TRBV5-1|TRBD1|-|TRBJ2-1
CASSFTGTGVSGEQFF
TGCGCCAGCAGCTTTACCGGGACAGGGGTCTCGGGTGAGCAGTTCTTC
>TRBV10-3|-|-|TRBJ2-2
CAIKASENTGELFF
TGTGCCATCAAGGCTAGCGAGAACACCGGGGAGCTGTTTTTT
>TRBV6-5|-|-|TRBJ2-2
CASSSRHEHGELFF
TGTGCCAGCAGTTCCCGCCACGAGCACGGGGAGCTGTTTTTT
>TRBV20-1|-|once|TRBJ2-7
CSARSYEQYF
TGCAGTGCGAGGTCCTACGAGCAGTACTTC
>TRBV28|-|few|TRBJ1-1
CASIPGGHDTEAFF
TGTGCCAGCATCCCGGGGGGGCACGACACTGAAGCTTTCTTT
>TRBV28|-|-|TRBJ1-1
CASKDVNTEAFF
TGTGCCAGCAAAGATGTGAACACTGAAGCTTTCTTT
>TRBV30|-|-|TRBJ2-2
CAWSVQRSGELFF
TGTGCCTGGAGTGTACAAAGGTCCGGGGAGCTGTTTTTT
>TRBV5-1|TRBD1|few|TRBJ1-1
CASSRGGQTSGATEAFF
TGCGCCAGCAGCCGCGGGGGACAGACTTCAGGGGCCACTGAAGCTTTCTTT
>TRBV6-1|-|-|TRBJ1-1
CASRPTGNTEAFF
TGTGCCAGCAGACCGACAGGGAACACTGAAGCTTTCTTT
>TRBV14|TRBD1|few|TRBJ2-1
CASSSRPGLGGLYEQFF
TGTGCCAGCAGCTCTCGCCCCGGGCTAGGGGGCCTCTATGAGCAGTTCTTC
>TRBV2|-|-|TRBJ2-7
CASSDLLSDSFYEQYF
TGTGCCAGCAGTGATCTCCTGAGCGATTCCTTCTACGAGCAGTACTTC
>TRBV29-1|-|few|TRBJ2-7
CSVQSGARYEQYF
TGCAGCGTTCAGTCGGGGGCAAGATACGAGCAGTACTTC
>TRBV5-6|-|few|TRBJ2-7
CASSLGRTGAYEQYF
TGTGCCAGCAGCTTGGGACGGACTGGAGCCTACGAGCAGTACTTC
>TRBV6-5|-|few|TRBJ2-5
CASSYRSEGTQYF
TGTGCCAGCAGTTACCGGTCAGAGGGGACCCAGTACTTC
>TRBV4-1|-|-|TRBJ2-7
CASSRLQGASGSYEQYF
TGCGCCAGCAGCCGCCTCCAGGGGGCTAGCGGCTCCTACGAGCAGTACTTC
>TRBV5-4|TRBD2|-|TRBJ2-1
CASSLQAGVYNEQFF
TGTGCCAGCAGCTTACAAGCGGGAGTGTACAATGAGCAGTTCTTC